This paragraph reports one TCR beta chain. The V and J ends lost 3 bases and 0 bases, in that order; junction bases with no gene match: 7. The germline gives CDR1 GTSNPN, CDR2 SVGIG (reference sequence). The CDR3 runs 16 residues. The source of the sample is a study of blood T cell repertoires in COVID-19. Profiled with immunoSEQ multiplex PCR; TCRdb holds only in-frame clones, not every one. Of around 250,000 clones listed, 80% to 90% are singletons. The sequencing input was peripheral blood. The gene calls are TRBV30 and TRBJ2-3, with 9 positions matching TRBD2. The receptor comes from a man aged 40-49 years with active or convalescent COVID-19. The CDR3 reads CAWSASGNPSTDTQYF. The CDR3 nucleotides read TGTGCCTGGAGCGCTAGCGGGAACCCTAGCACAGATACGCAGTATTTT.